The sequence of this T cell receptor beta chain was determined in a study of cytomegalovirus exposure and HLA in healthy donors. Whole-study findings and limits: Rarity characterized most TCR sequences, yet some public TCRs appeared in many donors. Later analysis identified about 18,000 TCR beta sequences associated with HLA alleles, using a false discovery rate threshold of 0.05.

About this clone itself: What it binds is unknown.

Amplification used 60 Vbeta primers and 13 Jbeta primers. Data came from immunoSEQ multiplex PCR; TCRdb stores just in-frame clones and leaves some out. The table records about 67,000 clones, around 80% of them present only once. The receptor comes from a man aged 35 to 55 in good health and CMV-seronegative. Material: PBMCs.

In DNA form, the CDR3 reads TGTGCCAGCAGCTTAGATAGGTTGCAGGGACAGGTGGTAGACACTGAAGCTTTCTTT. It encodes CASSLDRLQGQVVDTEAFF. The chain joins TRBV11-2 to TRBJ1-1, with 8 bases matching TRBD1. This CDR3 has 19 amino acids. The germline V gene has CDR1 SGHAT and CDR2 FQNNGV. Losses at the gene ends were 0 bases for V and 3 bases for J; bases not matched to a gene: 15.